These 23 T cell receptor beta chains were sequenced from one sample in a study of T cells in localized non-small cell lung cancer. Assay used: immunoSEQ multiplex PCR; TCRdb lists only in-frame clones, some missing. The sample shows about 72,000 clones, approximately 88% of them seen only once. This sample comprised peripheral blood, obtained before any cancer treatment. These receptors originate from a female donor older than 55 with stage I lung adenocarcinoma.

V usage is TRBV7-3 and J usage is TRBJ2-7; D is ambiguous. This CDR3 spans 15 amino acids. Deletions cut 5 bases from V and 1 base from J, with 15 bases between. Germline assignment: CDR1 SGHTA and CDR2 FQGTGA. The CDR3 sequence: CASSPTRDGSYEQYF. CDR3 sequence (DNA): TGTGCCAGCAGCCCAACCCGTGACGGTTCCTACGAGCAGTACTTC.

The chain couples TRBV6-1 to TRBJ1-5; D uncertain. V lost 6 bases to trimming and J lost 4 bases, with 16 bases between them. Germline assignment: CDR1 MNHNS and CDR2 SASEGT. There are 15 residues in the CDR3. The CDR3 sequence is CASSPGYSSNQPQHF. The DNA for the CDR3 is TGTGCCAGCAGCCCGGGGTACAGCTCGAATCAGCCCCAGCATTTT.

CDR3 DNA: TGTGCCAGCAGTCCCGGGGGGCCGGGCAATGAGCAGTTCTTC. Translated: CASSPGGPGNEQFF. V usage is TRBV2 and J usage is TRBJ2-1; D is perhaps TRBD2 (7 bases). Trimming removed 5 bases from V and 6 bases from J, with 14 bases in between. Per the germline V gene, CDR1 is SNHLY and CDR2 is FYNNEI. CDR3 length: 14 amino acids.

This clone has more than one count but fewer than ten. The rearrangement joins TRBV18 to TRBJ1-4, with D possibly being TRBD1 (6 bases). The CDR3 loop spans 17 amino acids. Trimming cost V 5 bases and J 0 bases, with 16 bases left between them. CDR1 is KGHSH, CDR2 LQKENI, per germline. The DNA of the CDR3 is TGTGCCAGCTCAGTAAACACAGGGTTTGCAACTAATGAAAAACTGTTTTTT. Protein sequence: CASSVNTGFATNEKLFF.

The V gene is TRBV18, the J gene TRBJ2-4, with TRBD1 matching 10 bases. Looked up from germline, CDR1 is KGHSH and CDR2 is LQKENI. Unmatched junction bases numbered 4, after V lost 3 bases and J lost 8 bases. The CDR3 consists of 14 residues. CDR3 coding DNA: TGTGCCAGCTCACCGACAGGGGGCATGGACATTCAGTACTTC. This encodes CASSPTGGMDIQYF.

This clone turned up a few times. The J gene is TRBJ1-5, the V gene TRBV4-1; no firm D call. The V gene lost 4 bases and the J gene lost 3 bases, with 13 bases spanning the gap. Germline V gene sequence: CDR1 MGHRA, CDR2 YSYEKL. The CDR3 spans 15 residues. CDR3 loop: CASSPMLVSNQPQHF. The CDR3 bases are TGCGCCAGCAGCCCCATGCTGGTGTCCAATCAGCCCCAGCATTTT.

The V call is TRBV7-8, the J call TRBJ2-2, with D uncertain. Trimming took off 5 bases at V and 7 bases at J, with 11 bases between the two ends. Germline CDR1 reads SGHVS; CDR2 reads FQNEAQ. This CDR3 region has 13 residues. For the CDR3, the DNA is TGTGCCAGCAGCCCGGTAGCTGTCGGGGAGCTGTTTTTT. Protein sequence: CASSPVAVGELFF.

The J gene is TRBJ1-6, the V gene TRBV15, with 9 positions matching TRBD1. CDR3 length: 15 amino acids. V shed 5 bases, J shed 9 bases, and the junction held 8 bases outside the gene matches. The germline CDR1 and CDR2 sequences are LNHNV and YYDKDF (reference sequence). CDR3 coding DNA: TGTGCCACCAGCTTAAACAGGGGGCTCGGTTCACCCCTCCACTTT. It is translated as CATSLNRGLGSPLHF.

The rearrangement uses TRBV13 and TRBJ2-1, with TRBD2 identical over 8 bases. This CDR3 has 15 amino acids. Germline values: CDR1 PRHDT, CDR2 FYEKMQ (reference sequence). V trimming: 3 bases; J trimming: 3 bases; junction bases outside the gene matches: 4. CDR3 bases: TGTGCCAGCAGCTTCGGGGGGGCCGTCTACAATGAGCAGTTCTTC. Residues: CASSFGGAVYNEQFF.

This clone was picked up a small number of times. The chain uses TRBV2 and TRBJ1-6; D call uncertain. The V gene's germline CDR1 is SNHLY and CDR2 FYNNEI. The V end was cut by 5 bases, the J end by 10 bases, with 21 bases between. The CDR3 contains 16 residues. This chain's CDR3 is CASSSDTPPKVSPLHF. The CDR3 coding sequence is TGTGCCAGCAGTTCAGACACGCCACCTAAAGTATCACCCCTCCACTTT.

The genes are TRBV7-7 and TRBJ1-5; D unresolved. V lost 2 bases and J lost 1, with 18 bases in between. This CDR3 comprises 18 residues. The V gene's germline CDR1 is SSHAT and CDR2 FNYEAQ (reference sequence). As DNA, the CDR3 is TGTGCCAGCAGCTTAATTGCGCTCGGTATCTGGAGCAATCAGCCCCAGCATTTT. This encodes CASSLIALGIWSNQPQHF.

Of note for this clone: One end of the junction varies from germline; a read error may be responsible. The chain links TRBV20-1 to TRBJ2-5; unclear D gene. The CDR3 spans 11 residues. The germline V gene encodes CDR1 DFQATT and CDR2 SNEGSKA (reference sequence). The CDR3 protein is CSDASKETRYF. DNA of the CDR3: TGCAGTGACGCGTCCAAAGAGACCCGGTACTTC.

V is TRBV6-6 and J is TRBJ1-1; D is uncertain. The germline V and J ends were trimmed by 7 bases and 1 base, with 13 bases remaining between them. This CDR3 comprises 14 residues. CDR1 and CDR2 from the germline V gene are MNHNY and SVGAGI (reference sequence). The chain's CDR3 is CASKTALQNTEAFF. CDR3 bases: TGTGCCAGCAAGACGGCCCTTCAGAACACTGAAGCTTTCTTT.

The V gene is TRBV9, the J gene TRBJ2-2; D perhaps matches TRBD1 (7 bases). The CDR3 extends over 17 amino acids. Trimming stripped 2 bases from V and 0 bases from J, with 14 bases between. Per germline, CDR1 SGDLS and CDR2 YYNGEE. CDR3 residues: CASSVARDSPNTGELFF. CDR3 in DNA: TGTGCCAGCAGCGTCGCGCGGGACAGTCCGAACACCGGGGAGCTGTTTTTT.

The J gene is TRBJ2-5, the V gene TRBV7-2, with TRBD2 matching over 7 bases. Germline V gene sequence: CDR1 SGHTA, CDR2 FQGNSA. The V gene end was trimmed by 2 bases and the J gene end by 6 bases; junction bases not matched to a gene: 6. The CDR3 is made up of 14 amino acids. CDR3 region: CASSLKAGSQTQYF. The CDR3 coding sequence is TGTGCCAGCAGCTTAAAAGCGGGAAGCCAGACCCAGTACTTC.

V usage is TRBV5-8 and J usage is TRBJ2-5, with D possibly TRBD2 on 7 matching bases. This CDR3 region has 16 residues. The V end was cut by 0 bases, the J end by 8 bases, with 20 bases between. Germline V lookup: CDR1 SGHTS, CDR2 YDEGEE. The DNA for the CDR3 is TGTGCCAGCAGCTTGGGGGTAGCCGGGGGGCCGGAAACCCAGTACTTC. Its protein product is CASSLGVAGGPETQYF.

The J gene is TRBJ2-7, the V gene TRBV27; D assignment may be TRBD1 or TRBD2 (6 bases each). The CDR3 consists of 17 residues. Germline V gene lookup returns CDR1 MNHEY and CDR2 SMNVEV (reference sequence). With 3 bases removed from V and 1 base from J, the gap between germline ends came to 19 bases. The CDR3 loop is CASSFSGQGTFSYEQYF. The CDR3 region has the DNA TGTGCCAGCAGTTTTAGCGGCCAGGGGACTTTTTCCTACGAGCAGTACTTC.

The chain couples TRBV6-5 to TRBJ1-6, with TRBD1 identical over 7 bases. The V and J ends lost 6 bases and 4 bases, in that order; junction bases with no gene match: 6. The CDR3 is 15 amino acids. The germline CDR1 and CDR2 sequences are MNHEY and SVGAGI. For the CDR3, the DNA is TGTGCCAGCAGGGAGGACAGGAGATATAATTCACCCCTCCACTTT. It codes for CASREDRRYNSPLHF.

The rearrangement joins TRBV18 to TRBJ2-7; TRBD2 matches 12 bases. This CDR3 has 19 amino acids. Per the germline V gene, CDR1 is KGHSH and CDR2 is LQKENI. The trim removed 6 bases at V and 5 bases at J, leaving 20 bases unmatched. The CDR3 here is CASSDRTQPLAGGYHEQYF. CDR3 coding DNA: TGTGCCAGCTCGGACCGCACACAACCCCTAGCGGGGGGGTACCACGAGCAGTACTTC.

V and J are TRBV11-3 and TRBJ2-1; 12 bases are shared with TRBD2. Germline V gene data show CDR1 as SGHNT and CDR2 as YENEEA. CDR3 length: 16 residues. The V gene end was trimmed by 6 bases and the J gene end by 2 bases; junction bases not matched to a gene: 5. The CDR3 is CASRKLAGGTYNEQFF. The CDR3 DNA reads TGTGCCAGCAGAAAACTAGCGGGGGGTACCTACAATGAGCAGTTCTTC.

The rearrangement joins TRBV5-1 to TRBJ1-1; TRBD1 agrees at 7 bases. The trim removed 4 bases at V and 3 bases at J, leaving 9 bases unmatched. The CDR3 loop spans 15 amino acids. The V gene's germline CDR1 is SGHRS and CDR2 YFSETQ. The chain's CDR3 is CASSDQGGADTEAFF. CDR3 nucleotides: TGCGCCAGCAGCGACCAGGGGGGCGCGGACACTGAAGCTTTCTTT.

The chain uses TRBV18 and TRBJ1-2; TRBD1 matches 7 bases. V lost 2 bases, J lost 4 bases, and 4 bases stayed unmatched. Germline CDR1 KGHSH, CDR2 LQKENI. The CDR3 runs 14 residues. For the CDR3, the DNA is TGTGCCAGCTCACCAACGGACAGGATCTATGGCTACACCTTC. The encoded protein is CASSPTDRIYGYTF. The full variable domain, completed using reference TRBV18 and TRBJ1-2, is NAGVMQNPRHLVRRRGQEARLRCSPMKGHSHVYWYRQLPEEGLKFMVYLQKENIIDESGMPKERFSAEFPKEGPSILRIQQVVRGDSAAYFCASSPTDRIYGYTFGSGTRLTVV.

V usage is TRBV2 and J usage is TRBJ1-4, with D possibly TRBD1 on 6 matching bases. V was shortened by 4 bases and J by 8 bases, with 14 bases between the two germline ends. Germline V gene sequence: CDR1 SNHLY, CDR2 FYNNEI. CDR3 length: 14 amino acids. CDR3 loop: CASSVVQGGEKLFF. The CDR3 DNA reads TGTGCCAGCAGTGTAGTACAGGGTGGCGAAAAACTGTTTTTT.